This TCR beta chain was observed in a study of cytomegalovirus exposure and HLA in healthy donors. Study outcomes and limitations: Sequencing had likely introduced a cluster of highly shared sequence variants as an artifact. Through in vitro validation, a few CMV-associated chains were shown to be specific for CMV antigens. TCR beta sequences reportedly predicted most subjects' HLA-A and HLA-B alleles accurately.

Note on this clone: Its target is not known.

This CDR3 has 16 residues. J was trimmed by 3 bases and V by 6 bases; bases with no gene match: 11. CDR1 is MGHDK and CDR2 is SYGVNS in the germline V gene. The PCR was carried out with 60 Vbeta primers and 13 Jbeta primers. Sequencing used immunoSEQ multiplex PCR; TCRdb keeps in-frame clones, though not all of them. The sample lists approximately 240,000 clones; roughly 90% were seen once. It was healthy bone marrow donors who served as donors. This clonotype was obtained from a woman under 30 in good health and CMV-seronegative. The chain employs TRBV25-1 and TRBJ2-7, with TRBD2 matching 10 bases. Sequencing was carried out using PBMCs. CDR3 bases: TGTGCCAGCAGCCCACTAGCGGGGCTAACCTACTACGAGCAGTACTTC. Translation: CASSPLAGLTYYEQYF.